These T cell receptor beta chains were read from a single sample in a study of PD-1 blockade in mismatch repair-deficient tumors. TCRdb keeps only in-frame clones here, not all; method: immunoSEQ multiplex PCR. The repertoire consists of 15,000 or so clones, with 84% occurring once and the leading ten covering roughly 1.8%. The input for sequencing was PBMCs, taken approximately 15 weeks after starting pembrolizumab. The receptors derive from an adult with mismatch repair-deficient cancer. Both conserved end residues are part of each CDR3. Fields, in order: V gene, J gene, CDR3 length, clone size, D gene, CDR3 DNA, CDR3 protein. A D gene is named only where the DNA matches it firmly. Size values are once, few and many counts, or a class for expanded clones, and some rows have none.

TRBV27	TRBJ1-5	15	-	-	TGTGCCAGCAGTTTAAGGGGTGGTAGCAATCAGCCCCAGCATTTT	CASSLRGGSNQPQHF
TRBV11-2	TRBJ2-1	15	-	TRBD2	TGTGCCAGCAGCTTTCGTGTAGCGGGGGGACCGTGGCAGTTCTTC	CASSFRVAGGPWQFF
TRBV30	TRBJ2-2	14	-	-	TGTGCCTGGAGAAAGGGGGTCGACACCGGGGAGCTGTTTTTT	CAWRKGVDTGELFF
TRBV30	TRBJ1-3	15	-	-	TGTGCCTGGAGTCTCTTCCAGGGATCTGGAAACACCATATATTTT	CAWSLFQGSGNTIYF
TRBV5-4	TRBJ2-2	18	-	TRBD2	TGTGCCAGCAGCACCACCGGGACTAGCGGGAGGTCCGCCGGGGAGCTGTTTTTT	CASSTTGTSGRSAGELFF
TRBV12-5	TRBJ1-1	13	-	-	TGTGCTAGTGGTTTGGCAGAGAACACTGAAGCTTTCTTT	CASGLAENTEAFF
TRBV12-5	TRBJ2-6	19	-	TRBD1	TGTGCTAGTGGTTTGGTACGGGACAGGGGGCTCTCTCGGGCCAACGTCCTGACTTTC	CASGLVRDRGLSRANVLTF
TRBV9	TRBJ2-1	16	-	TRBD2	TGTGCCAGCAGCCCAGCACTCGGACTAGCGGGAGGTGCTCAGTTCTTC	CASSPALGLAGGAQFF
TRBV7-6	TRBJ2-7	14	-	TRBD1	TGTGCCAGCAGCCGTAACATGGCAGGGGGCGAGCAGTACTTC	CASSRNMAGGEQYF
TRBV7-9	TRBJ1-1	15	-	-	TGTGCCAGCAGCTTCTACAGGGATATGAACACTGAAGCTTTCTTT	CASSFYRDMNTEAFF
TRBV4-2	TRBJ2-7	16	few	TRBD1	TGTGCCAGCAGCCCTAGGGGCAATGCAGGGGGATACGAGCAGTACTTC	CASSPRGNAGGYEQYF
TRBV27	TRBJ2-1	12	-	TRBD1	TGTGCCAGCAGCAGGGGGCAGGGTGAGCAGTTCTTC	CASSRGQGEQFF
TRBV9	TRBJ1-2	18	-	TRBD1	TGTGCCAGCAGCGTAGCCGGGACAGGGGGCGGACCCAACTATGGCTACACCTTC	CASSVAGTGGGPNYGYTF
TRBV7-9	TRBJ1-2	14	once	TRBD1	TGTGCCAGCAGCCCAGGACAGGCGAGGGGGGGCTACACCTTC	CASSPGQARGGYTF
TRBV9	TRBJ1-1	14	-	TRBD1	TGTGCCAGCAGCGACCGGGACAGGAACACTGAAGCTTTCTTT	CASSDRDRNTEAFF
TRBV5-1	TRBJ2-1	16	-	TRBD2	TGCGCCAGCAGCCGGGAGGGCCTCGGGCTTCGGGCTGAGCAGTTCTTC	CASSREGLGLRAEQFF
TRBV28	TRBJ2-2	14	-	-	TGTGCCAGCAGTTTGGCCAGGCAAACCGGGGAGCTGTTTTTT	CASSLARQTGELFF
TRBV7-2	TRBJ2-3	15	-	-	TGTGCCAGCAGCTTAAGGTGGGGGGGCACAGATACGCAGTATTTT	CASSLRWGGTDTQYF
TRBV6-5	TRBJ2-7	15	-	TRBD1	TGTGCCACGCGGGGACAGGGGGCCAAAGATTACGAGCAGTACTTC	CATRGQGAKDYEQYF
TRBV14	TRBJ2-2	14	-	-	TGTGCCAGCAGCCAATTGATAGCATACGGGGAGCTGTTTTTT	CASSQLIAYGELFF
TRBV6-1	TRBJ2-7	17	-	-	TGTGCCAGCAGTGAAGCGCATTCTGTGAGGGGGTCCTACGAGCAGTACTTC	CASSEAHSVRGSYEQYF
TRBV5-5	TRBJ1-5	17	-	-	TGTGCCAGCAGCAAACATTCGACAGGTTATAGCAATCAGCCCCAGCATTTT	CASSKHSTGYSNQPQHF
TRBV25-1	TRBJ2-7	18	-	TRBD2	TGTGCCAGCAGTCAAAACGAGGGGCTAGCGGGGGGTTACTTCGAGCAGTACTTC	CASSQNEGLAGGYFEQYF
TRBV27	TRBJ1-6	17	-	-	TGTGCCAGCAGTGCACAGGATCCAAGCTCCTATAATTCACCCCTCCACTTT	CASSAQDPSSYNSPLHF
TRBV9	TRBJ1-1	14	-	TRBD1	TGTGCCAGCAGCGCCGCAGGGGGGAACACTGAAGCTTTCTTT	CASSAAGGNTEAFF